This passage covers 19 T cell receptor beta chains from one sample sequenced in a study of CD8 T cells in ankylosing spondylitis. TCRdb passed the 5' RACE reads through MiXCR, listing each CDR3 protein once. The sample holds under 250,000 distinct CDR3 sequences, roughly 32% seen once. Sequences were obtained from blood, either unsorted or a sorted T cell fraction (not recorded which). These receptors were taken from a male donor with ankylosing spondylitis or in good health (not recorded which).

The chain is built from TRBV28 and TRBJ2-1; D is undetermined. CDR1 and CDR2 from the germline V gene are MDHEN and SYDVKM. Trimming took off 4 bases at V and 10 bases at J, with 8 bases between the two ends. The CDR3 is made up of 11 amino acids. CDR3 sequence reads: CASSSPDEQFF. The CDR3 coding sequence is TGTGCCAGCAGTTCCCCGGACGAGCAGTTCTTC.

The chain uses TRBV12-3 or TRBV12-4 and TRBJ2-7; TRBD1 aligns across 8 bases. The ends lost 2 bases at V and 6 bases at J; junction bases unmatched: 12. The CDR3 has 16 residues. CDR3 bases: TGTGCCAGCAGTTTAAAGAAGGACAGGGCGAGATTCGAGCAGTACTTC. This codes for CASSLKKDRARFEQYF.

The CDR3 sequence is CSARDRDRAYNEQFF. The DNA of the CDR3 is TGCAGTGCTAGAGATCGAGACAGGGCCTACAATGAGCAGTTCTTC. V gene TRBV20-1 combines with J gene TRBJ2-1, with TRBD1 matching 7 bases. The V gene end was trimmed by 0 bases and the J gene end by 2 bases; junction bases not matched to a gene: 4. CDR3 size: 15 residues. Germline CDR1 is DFQATT and CDR2 is SNEGSKA (reference sequence).

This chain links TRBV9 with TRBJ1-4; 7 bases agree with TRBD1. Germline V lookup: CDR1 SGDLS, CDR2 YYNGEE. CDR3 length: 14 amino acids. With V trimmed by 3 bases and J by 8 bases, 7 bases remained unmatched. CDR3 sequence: CASSARQGKEKLFF. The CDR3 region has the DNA TGTGCCAGCAGCGCCCGACAGGGAAAGGAAAAACTGTTTTTT.

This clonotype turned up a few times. The CDR3 loop is CASSLAGGPTKNIQYF. Written as DNA, the CDR3 is TGTGCCAGCAGCTTAGCAGGGGGGCCGACCAAAAACATTCAGTACTTC. The chain combines TRBV7-8 with TRBJ2-4; D possibly matches TRBD1 or TRBD2 (6 bases each). V was cut by 0 bases and J by 2 bases, with 11 bases left in between. The CDR3 spans 16 residues. Germline V gene sequence: CDR1 SGHVS, CDR2 FQNEAQ.

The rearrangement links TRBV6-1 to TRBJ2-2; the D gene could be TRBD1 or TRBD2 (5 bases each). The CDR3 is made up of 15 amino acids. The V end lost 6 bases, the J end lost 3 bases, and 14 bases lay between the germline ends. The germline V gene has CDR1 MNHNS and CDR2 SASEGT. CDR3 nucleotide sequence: TGTGCCAGCAGCCGCCGGGACGGTTACACCGGGGAGCTGTTTTTT. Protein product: CASSRRDGYTGELFF.

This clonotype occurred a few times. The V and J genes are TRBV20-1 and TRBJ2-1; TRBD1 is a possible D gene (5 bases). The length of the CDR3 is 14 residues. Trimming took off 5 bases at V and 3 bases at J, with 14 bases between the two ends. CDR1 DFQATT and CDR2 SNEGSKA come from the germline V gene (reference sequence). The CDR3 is CSADTGESYNEQFF. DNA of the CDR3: TGCAGTGCTGATACAGGAGAAAGCTACAATGAGCAGTTCTTC.

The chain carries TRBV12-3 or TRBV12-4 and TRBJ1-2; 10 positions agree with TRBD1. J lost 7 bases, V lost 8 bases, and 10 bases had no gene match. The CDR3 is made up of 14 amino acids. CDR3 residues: CASRGTGDFGGYTF. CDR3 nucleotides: TGTGCCAGCCGCGGGACAGGGGATTTCGGTGGCTACACCTTC.

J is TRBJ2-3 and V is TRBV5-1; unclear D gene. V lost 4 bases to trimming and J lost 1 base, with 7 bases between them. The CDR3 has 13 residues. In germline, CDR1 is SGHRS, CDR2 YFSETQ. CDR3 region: CASSVEGTDTQYF. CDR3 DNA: TGCGCCAGCAGCGTGGAAGGCACAGATACGCAGTATTTT. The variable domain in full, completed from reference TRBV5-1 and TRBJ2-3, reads KAGVTQTPRYLIKTRGQQVTLSCSPISGHRSVSWYQQTPGQGLQFLFEYFSETQRNKGNFPGRFSGRQFSNSRSEMNVSTLELGDSALYLCASSVEGTDTQYFGPGTRLTVL.

The CDR3: CASSPGPEAFF. The CDR3, as DNA: TGTGCCAGCAGTCCAGGGCCTGAAGCTTTCTTT. The V call is TRBV12-3 or TRBV12-4, the J call TRBJ1-1; maybe TRBD1 (5 bases). The CDR3 spans 11 residues. The ends were cut back, 5 bases at V and 6 bases at J, with 7 bases in the middle.

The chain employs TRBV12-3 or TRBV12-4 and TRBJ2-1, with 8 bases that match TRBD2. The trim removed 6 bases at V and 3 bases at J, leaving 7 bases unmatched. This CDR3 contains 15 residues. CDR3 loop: CASSGGGLGYNEQFF. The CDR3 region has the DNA TGTGCCAGCAGCGGGGGGGGTCTCGGCTACAATGAGCAGTTCTTC.

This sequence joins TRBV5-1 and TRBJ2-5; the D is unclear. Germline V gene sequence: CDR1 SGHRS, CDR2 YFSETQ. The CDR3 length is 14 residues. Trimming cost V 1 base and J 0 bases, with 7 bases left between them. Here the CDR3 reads CASSLLGDQETQYF. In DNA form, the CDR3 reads TGCGCCAGCAGCTTGTTAGGAGACCAAGAGACCCAGTACTTC.

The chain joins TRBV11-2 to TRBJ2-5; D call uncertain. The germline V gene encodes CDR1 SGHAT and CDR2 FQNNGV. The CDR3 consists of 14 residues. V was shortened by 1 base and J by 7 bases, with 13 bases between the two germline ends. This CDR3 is CASSLGPAFGTQYF. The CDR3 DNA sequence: TGTGCCAGCAGCTTAGGCCCAGCTTTCGGGACCCAGTACTTC.

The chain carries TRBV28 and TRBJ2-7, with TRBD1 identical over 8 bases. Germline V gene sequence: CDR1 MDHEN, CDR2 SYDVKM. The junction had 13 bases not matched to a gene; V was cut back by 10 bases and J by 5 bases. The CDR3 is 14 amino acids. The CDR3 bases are TGTGCCACGGGACCGGGACAGGTTACCGACGAGCAGTACTTC. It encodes CATGPGQVTDEQYF.

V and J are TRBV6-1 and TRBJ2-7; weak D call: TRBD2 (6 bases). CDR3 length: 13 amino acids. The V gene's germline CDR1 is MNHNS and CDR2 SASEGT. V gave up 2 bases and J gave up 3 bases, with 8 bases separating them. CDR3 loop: CASSETEGYEQYF. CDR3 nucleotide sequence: TGTGCCAGCAGTGAAACGGAGGGCTACGAGCAGTACTTC.

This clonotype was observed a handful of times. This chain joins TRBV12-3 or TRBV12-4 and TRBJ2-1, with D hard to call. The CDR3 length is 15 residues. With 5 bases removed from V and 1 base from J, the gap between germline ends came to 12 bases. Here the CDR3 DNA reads TGTGCCAGCAGTCTCGGGCGGCAGTCCTACAATGAGCAGTTCTTC. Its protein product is CASSLGRQSYNEQFF.

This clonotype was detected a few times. CDR3 amino acids: CASSSGVRHEQYF. The CDR3 DNA reads TGTGCCAGCAGCTCAGGGGTTCGGCACGAGCAGTACTTC. This chain uses TRBV6-1 with TRBJ2-7; the D gene is possibly TRBD1 (6 bases). V was pared by 6 bases and J by 5 bases, with 14 bases between. Germline V CDR1 and CDR2: MNHNS, SASEGT. CDR3 size: 13 residues.

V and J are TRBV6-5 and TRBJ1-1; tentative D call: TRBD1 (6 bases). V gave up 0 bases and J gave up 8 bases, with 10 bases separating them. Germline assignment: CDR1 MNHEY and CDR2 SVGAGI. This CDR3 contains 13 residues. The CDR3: CASSYSVRGEAFF. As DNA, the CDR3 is TGTGCCAGCAGTTACTCCGTCAGGGGAGAAGCTTTCTTT.

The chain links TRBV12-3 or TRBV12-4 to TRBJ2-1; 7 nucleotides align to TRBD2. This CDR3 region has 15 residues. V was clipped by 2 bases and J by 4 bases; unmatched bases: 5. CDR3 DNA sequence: TGTGCCAGCAGTTTAAGCGGGGCTAAATACAATGAGCAGTTCTTC. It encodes CASSLSGAKYNEQFF.